This T cell receptor (beta chain) was obtained from a study of blood T cell repertoires in COVID-19. Study-level background: From T cells, B-cell-depleted T cells, or PBMCs came the material, which was cDNA or gDNA.

Clones were read by immunoSEQ multiplex PCR, and TCRdb kept only the in-frame ones, dropping some. The table lists around 200,000 clones, around 84% of them singletons. CDR1 is LGHDT, CDR2 YNNKEL, per germline (reference sequence). The CDR3 runs 15 residues. V gave up 6 bases and J gave up 0 bases, with 9 bases separating them. This TCR came from a man aged 45-65 years with acute or convalescent COVID-19. The J gene is TRBJ2-6, the V gene TRBV3-1 (or the pseudogene TRBV3-2), with no clear D. Source material: peripheral blood. CDR3 DNA: TGTGCCAGCAGTCGTGGCTCCTCTGGGGCCAACGTCCTGACTTTC. Translated: CASSRGSSGANVLTF.